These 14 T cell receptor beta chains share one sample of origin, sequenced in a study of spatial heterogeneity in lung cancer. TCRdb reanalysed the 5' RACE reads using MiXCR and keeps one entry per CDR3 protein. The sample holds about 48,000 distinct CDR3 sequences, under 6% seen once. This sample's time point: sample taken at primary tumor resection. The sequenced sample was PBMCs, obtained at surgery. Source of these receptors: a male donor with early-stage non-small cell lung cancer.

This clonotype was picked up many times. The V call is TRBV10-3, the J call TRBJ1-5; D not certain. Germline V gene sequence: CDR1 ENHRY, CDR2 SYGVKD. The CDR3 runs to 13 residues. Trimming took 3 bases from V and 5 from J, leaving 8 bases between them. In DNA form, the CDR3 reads TGTGCCATCAGTGAACAGAAAGATCAGCCCCAGCATTTT. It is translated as CAISEQKDQPQHF.

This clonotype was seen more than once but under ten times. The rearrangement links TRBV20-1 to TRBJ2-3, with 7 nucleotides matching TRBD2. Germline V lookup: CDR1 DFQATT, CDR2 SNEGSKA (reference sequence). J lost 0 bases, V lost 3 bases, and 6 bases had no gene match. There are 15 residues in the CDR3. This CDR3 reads CSARGGAVSTDTQYF. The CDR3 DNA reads TGCAGTGCTAGGGGAGGGGCAGTAAGCACAGATACGCAGTATTTT.

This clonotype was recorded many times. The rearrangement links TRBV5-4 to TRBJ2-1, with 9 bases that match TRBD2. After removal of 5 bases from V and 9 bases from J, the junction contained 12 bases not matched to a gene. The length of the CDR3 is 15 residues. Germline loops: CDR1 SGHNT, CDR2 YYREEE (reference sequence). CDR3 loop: CASRLISGRLGEQFF. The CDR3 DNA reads TGTGCCAGCAGGCTAATTAGCGGGAGACTTGGTGAGCAGTTCTTC. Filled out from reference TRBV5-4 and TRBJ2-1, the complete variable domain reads ETGVTQSPTHLIKTRGQQVTLRCSSQSGHNTVSWYQQALGQGPQFIFQYYREEENGRGNFPPRFSGLQFPNYSSELNVNALELDDSALYLCASRLISGRLGEQFFGPGTRLTVL.

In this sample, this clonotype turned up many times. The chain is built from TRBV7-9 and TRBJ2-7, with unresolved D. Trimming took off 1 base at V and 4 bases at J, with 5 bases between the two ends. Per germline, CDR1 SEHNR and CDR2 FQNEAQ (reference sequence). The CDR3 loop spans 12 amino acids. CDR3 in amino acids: CASSLVGYEQYF. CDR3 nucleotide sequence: TGTGCCAGCAGCTTAGTTGGATACGAGCAGTACTTC.

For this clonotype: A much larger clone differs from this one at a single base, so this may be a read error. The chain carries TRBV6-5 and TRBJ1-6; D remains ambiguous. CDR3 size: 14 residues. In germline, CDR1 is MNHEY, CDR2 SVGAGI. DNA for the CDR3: TGTGCCAGCAGCAGACGGACTCATAATTTACCCCTCCACTTT. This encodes CASSRRTHNLPLHF.

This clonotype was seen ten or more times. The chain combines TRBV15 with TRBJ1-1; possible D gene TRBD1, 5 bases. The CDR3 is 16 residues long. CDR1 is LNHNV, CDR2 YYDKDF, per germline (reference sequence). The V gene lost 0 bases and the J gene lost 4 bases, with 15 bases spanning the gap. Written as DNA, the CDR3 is TGTGCCACCAGCAGAGATGGGACGGACCGAGGCACTGAAGCTTTCTTT. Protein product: CATSRDGTDRGTEAFF.

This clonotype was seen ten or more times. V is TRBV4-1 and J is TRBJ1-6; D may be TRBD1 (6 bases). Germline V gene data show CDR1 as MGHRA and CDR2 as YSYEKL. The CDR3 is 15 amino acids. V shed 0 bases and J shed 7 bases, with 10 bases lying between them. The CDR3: CASSQEGGRNSPLHF. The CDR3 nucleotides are TGCGCCAGCAGCCAAGAAGGGGGGAGGAATTCACCCCTCCACTTT.

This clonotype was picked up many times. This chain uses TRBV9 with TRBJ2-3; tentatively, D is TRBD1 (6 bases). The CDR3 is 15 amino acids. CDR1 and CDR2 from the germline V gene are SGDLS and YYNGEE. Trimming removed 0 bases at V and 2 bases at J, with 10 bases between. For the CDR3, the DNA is TGTGCCAGCAGCGTAGCCGGACAGAACACAGATACGCAGTATTTT. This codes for CASSVAGQNTDTQYF.

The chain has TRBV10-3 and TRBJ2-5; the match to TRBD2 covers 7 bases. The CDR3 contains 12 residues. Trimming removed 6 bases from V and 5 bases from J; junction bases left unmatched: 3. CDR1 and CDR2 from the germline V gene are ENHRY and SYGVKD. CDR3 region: CAISAGGETQYF. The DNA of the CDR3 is TGTGCCATCAGCGCCGGGGGGGAGACCCAGTACTTC.

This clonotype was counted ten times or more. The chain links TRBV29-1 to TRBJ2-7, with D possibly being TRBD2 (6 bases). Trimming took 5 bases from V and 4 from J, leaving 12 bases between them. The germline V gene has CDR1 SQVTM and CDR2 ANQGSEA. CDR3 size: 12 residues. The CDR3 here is CSVTSAGYEQYF. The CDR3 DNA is TGCAGCGTTACCTCAGCGGGTTACGAGCAGTACTTC.

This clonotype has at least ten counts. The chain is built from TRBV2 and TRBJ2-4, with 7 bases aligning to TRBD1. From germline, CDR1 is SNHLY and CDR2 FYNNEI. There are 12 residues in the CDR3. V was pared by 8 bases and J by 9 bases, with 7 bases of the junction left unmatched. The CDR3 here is CASSTGSGIQYF. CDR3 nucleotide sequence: TGTGCCAGCTCGACAGGGTCTGGCATTCAGTACTTC.

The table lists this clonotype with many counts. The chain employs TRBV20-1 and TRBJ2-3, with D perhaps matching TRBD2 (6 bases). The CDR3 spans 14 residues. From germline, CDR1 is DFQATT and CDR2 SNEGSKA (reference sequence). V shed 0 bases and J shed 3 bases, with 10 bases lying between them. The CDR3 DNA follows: TGCAGTGCTAGAGATACGGGAGTGACAGATACGCAGTATTTT. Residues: CSARDTGVTDTQYF.

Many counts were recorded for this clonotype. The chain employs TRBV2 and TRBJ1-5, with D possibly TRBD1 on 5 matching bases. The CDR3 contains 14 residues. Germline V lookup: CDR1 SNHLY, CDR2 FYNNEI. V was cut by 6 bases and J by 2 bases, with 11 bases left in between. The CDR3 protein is CASRAGGGNQPQHF. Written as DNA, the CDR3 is TGTGCCAGCAGGGCGGGGGGAGGCAATCAGCCCCAGCATTTT.

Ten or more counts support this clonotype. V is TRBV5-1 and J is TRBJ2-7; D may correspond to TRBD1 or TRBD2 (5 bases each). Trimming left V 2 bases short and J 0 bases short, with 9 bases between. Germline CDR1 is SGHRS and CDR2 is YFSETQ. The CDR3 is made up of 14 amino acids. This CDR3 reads CASSFQGPSYEQYF. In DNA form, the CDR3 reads TGCGCCAGCAGCTTTCAGGGACCCTCCTACGAGCAGTACTTC. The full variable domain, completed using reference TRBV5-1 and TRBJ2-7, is KAGVTQTPRYLIKTRGQQVTLSCSPISGHRSVSWYQQTPGQGLQFLFEYFSETQRNKGNFPGRFSGRQFSNSRSEMNVSTLELGDSALYLCASSFQGPSYEQYFGPGTRLTVT.